A single sample is the source of the 29 T cell receptor beta chains below, sequenced in a study of OX40 agonist ivuxolimab in advanced cancers. Measured with immunoSEQ multiplex PCR; TCRdb has only the in-frame clones, and not every one. Seen here are about 89,000 clones, roughly 93% observed once, and the top ten hold around 0.71%. Sample: CD4+ or CD8+ T cells sorted from blood, taken in a trial of the OX40 agonist ivuxolimab. The source is an adult with an advanced solid tumor such as melanoma, head and neck, liver or kidney cancer.

This clone was counted a single time. The rearrangement links TRBV7-2 to TRBJ2-5; D gene ambiguous. From germline, CDR1 is SGHTA and CDR2 FQGNSA. The CDR3 consists of 15 residues. Trimming removed 6 bases from V and 4 bases from J, with 18 bases in between. CDR3 DNA: TGTGCCAGCAGGTCCGGGTCCTTGAGCGTAGAGACCCAGTACTTC. It encodes CASRSGSLSVETQYF.

The chain carries TRBV28 and TRBJ2-1; 12 bases are a match to TRBD2. Germline lookup yields CDR1 MDHEN and CDR2 SYDVKM. With 6 bases clipped from V and 5 bases from J, the junction kept 8 bases outside the gene matches. The CDR3 spans 16 residues. CDR3 protein: CASSQGLAGIHNEQFF. CDR3 nucleotides: TGTGCCAGCAGCCAAGGACTAGCGGGAATCCACAATGAGCAGTTCTTC. Variable domain in full (rest from reference TRBV28 and TRBJ2-1): DVKVTQSSRYLVKRTGEKVFLECVQDMDHENMFWYRQDPGLGLRLIYFSYDVKMKEKGDIPEGYSVSREKKERFSLILESASTNQTSMYLCASSQGLAGIHNEQFFGPGTRLTVL.

This clone came up once. The chain is built from TRBV4-1 and TRBJ2-5; the match to TRBD1 covers 8 bases. Losses at the gene ends were 5 bases for V and 2 bases for J; bases not matched to a gene: 4. The germline gives CDR1 MGHRA, CDR2 YSYEKL. The CDR3 extends over 14 amino acids. The CDR3 loop is CASSGTGTQETQYF. The CDR3 nucleotides are TGCGCCAGCAGCGGGACAGGAACTCAAGAGACCCAGTACTTC.

In regard to this clone: Other DNA sequences in this specimen translate into the identical CDR3. This chain links TRBV7-9 with TRBJ2-5; tentative D call: TRBD1 (5 bases). The V end lost 2 bases, the J end lost 2 bases, and 9 bases lay between the germline ends. The CDR3 has 14 amino acids. Germline-derived CDR1 and CDR2 are SEHNR and FQNEAQ (reference sequence). The CDR3 spells CASSLRTLQETQYF. DNA of the CDR3: TGTGCCAGCAGCTTAAGGACACTTCAAGAGACCCAGTACTTC.

The CDR3 loop is CAPTGPMSYEQYF. The CDR3 DNA reads as TGTGCCCCCACGGGCCCGATGAGCTACGAGCAGTACTTC. The chain recombines TRBV19 with TRBJ2-7; D call uncertain. Germline values: CDR1 LNHDA, CDR2 SQIVND (reference sequence). The CDR3 has 13 amino acids. Trimming pared 11 bases from V and 3 bases from J, leaving 17 bases between.

This chain connects TRBV2 to TRBJ1-2, with D perhaps TRBD1 (6 bases). CDR1 is SNHLY and CDR2 is FYNNEI in the germline V gene. This CDR3 has 15 residues. Trimming took off 1 base at V and 8 bases at J, with 17 bases between the two ends. CDR3 region: CASSEEGQGPWGYTF. CDR3 coding DNA: TGTGCCAGCAGTGAAGAGGGGCAGGGGCCCTGGGGCTACACCTTC.

The V and J genes are TRBV29-1 and TRBJ1-2; D possibly corresponds to TRBD1 (5 bases). The CDR3 is 15 residues long. Germline assignment: CDR1 SQVTM and CDR2 ANQGSEA. Trimming removed 3 bases from V and 2 bases from J, with 16 bases in between. The CDR3 bases are TGCAGCGTTGATCCTACCAGGGAATCGAACTATGGCTACACCTTC. Its translation: CSVDPTRESNYGYTF.

The chain uses TRBV27 and TRBJ1-5, with D perhaps matching TRBD1 (5 bases). Looked up from germline, CDR1 is MNHEY and CDR2 is SMNVEV (reference sequence). The CDR3 is 15 amino acids. Trimming removed 5 bases from V and 1 base from J, with 12 bases in between. The CDR3 loop reads CASSVGTGSNQPQHF. The DNA for the CDR3 is TGTGCCAGCAGTGTGGGGACGGGAAGCAATCAGCCCCAGCATTTT.

The rearrangement links TRBV2 to TRBJ2-7; D tentatively reads TRBD1 or TRBD2 (5 bases each). The V gene lost 2 bases and the J gene lost 0 bases, with 17 bases spanning the gap. Germline values: CDR1 SNHLY, CDR2 FYNNEI. This CDR3 has 17 amino acids. The CDR3 reads CASSELFLGVYSYEQYF. In DNA form, the CDR3 reads TGTGCCAGCAGTGAACTCTTTCTGGGGGTTTACTCCTACGAGCAGTACTTC.

This clone was seen a single time. This rearrangement joins TRBV30 to TRBJ2-7, with no clear D. The CDR3 contains 14 residues. CDR1 is GTSNPN, CDR2 SVGIG, per germline (reference sequence). Deletions cut 4 bases from V and 3 bases from J, with 16 bases between. In nucleotides, the CDR3 is TGTGCCTGGAAGGAGCGTCAGTATAACTACGAGCAGTACTTC. As protein: CAWKERQYNYEQYF. Full variable domain (remainder filled in from reference TRBV30 and TRBJ2-7): SQTIHQWPATLVQPVGSPLSLECTVEGTSNPNLYWYRQAAGRGLQLLFYSVGIGQISSEVPQNLSASRPQDRQFILSSKKLLLSDSGFYLCAWKERQYNYEQYFGPGTRLTVT.

This chain links TRBV30 with TRBJ1-4, with unresolved D. Germline CDR1 reads GTSNPN; CDR2 reads SVGIG (reference sequence). This CDR3 has 15 amino acids. The V end lost 2 bases, the J end lost 3 bases, and 13 bases lay between the germline ends. CDR3 region: CAWSPTGAPNEKLFF. CDR3 DNA: TGTGCCTGGAGTCCAACGGGAGCGCCTAATGAAAAACTGTTTTTT.

The rearrangement uses TRBV18 and TRBJ1-2; possible D gene TRBD1, 6 bases. Germline V gene lookup returns CDR1 KGHSH and CDR2 LQKENI. The CDR3 runs 14 residues. The V end was cut by 0 bases, the J end by 3 bases, with 8 bases between. As DNA, the CDR3 is TGTGCCAGCTCACCACCCGGACAGTACTATGGCTACACCTTC. Amino acid sequence: CASSPPGQYYGYTF.

The chain links TRBV7-2 to TRBJ2-2; a possible D gene is TRBD1 (5 bases). The germline V gene has CDR1 SGHTA and CDR2 FQGNSA. V shed 5 bases and J shed 1 base, with 20 bases lying between them. The CDR3 contains 18 residues. CDR3 sequence (DNA): TGTGCCAGCAGCCGTCCGCGACCCGAGACAGAGAACACCGGGGAGCTGTTTTTT. It codes for CASSRPRPETENTGELFF. The variable domain in full, with the rest retrieved from reference TRBV7-2 and TRBJ2-2, is GAGVSQSPSNKVTEKGKDVELRCDPISGHTALYWYRQSLGQGLEFLIYFQGNSAPDKSGLPSDRFSAERTGGSVSTLTIQRTQQEDSAVYLCASSRPRPETENTGELFFGEGSRLTVL.

The chain joins TRBV15 to TRBJ2-3; 8 positions agree with TRBD2. The V segment lost 6 bases and the J segment 3 bases; nucleotides outside the gene matches: 11. The CDR3 is 16 residues long. From germline, CDR1 is LNHNV and CDR2 YYDKDF (reference sequence). The CDR3, as DNA: TGTGCCACCAGAGCCCCGGGGGGGGCGCTTACAGATACGCAGTATTTT. Protein: CATRAPGGALTDTQYF.

The chain combines TRBV5-1 with TRBJ2-3; D not resolved. Trimming took 4 bases from V and 5 from J, leaving 5 bases between them. The length of the CDR3 is 11 residues. Germline CDR1 and CDR2: SGHRS and YFSETQ. As DNA, the CDR3 is TGCGCCAGCAGCGTTTTAGATACGCAGTATTTT. This encodes CASSVLDTQYF. The whole variable domain, filled in from reference TRBV5-1 and TRBJ2-3, reads KAGVTQTPRYLIKTRGQQVTLSCSPISGHRSVSWYQQTPGQGLQFLFEYFSETQRNKGNFPGRFSGRQFSNSRSEMNVSTLELGDSALYLCASSVLDTQYFGPGTRLTVL.

Turning to this clone: Other DNA sequences in the sample encode the same CDR3. This chain links TRBV10-1 with TRBJ1-1; the D gene is possibly TRBD1 (6 bases). There are 13 residues in the CDR3. Trimming left V 4 bases short and J 2 bases short, with 8 bases between. Germline-derived CDR1 and CDR2 are WNHNN and SYGVQD (reference sequence). In DNA, the CDR3 is TGCGCCAGCAGTGGACAGGTAAACACTGAAGCTTTCTTT. It translates to CASSGQVNTEAFF.

This clone was found once. The J gene is TRBJ2-3, the V gene TRBV5-1, with D perhaps TRBD1 (6 bases). CDR1 is SGHRS, CDR2 YFSETQ, per germline. The V and J ends lost 7 bases and 0 bases respectively, with 24 bases between them. The CDR3 consists of 18 residues. Written as DNA, the CDR3 is TGCGCCAGCCGCACGTCTGGGACACATATTACTAGCACAGATACGCAGTATTTT. Amino acids: CASRTSGTHITSTDTQYF.

This clone was detected only once. J is TRBJ2-1 and V is TRBV9; no definite D call. The CDR3 extends over 16 amino acids. Germline V gene sequence: CDR1 SGDLS, CDR2 YYNGEE. V dropped 2 bases and J dropped 4 bases, with 16 bases sitting between them. The CDR3 DNA follows: TGTGCCAGCAGCGTGACCCAGGACGCAGCGTACAATGAGCAGTTCTTC. Amino acid sequence: CASSVTQDAAYNEQFF.

The J gene is TRBJ2-7, the V gene TRBV15; weak D call: TRBD2 (5 bases). The length of the CDR3 is 15 residues. Trimming pared 0 bases from V and 2 bases from J, leaving 11 bases between. Germline V gene data show CDR1 as LNHNV and CDR2 as YYDKDF (reference sequence). CDR3 residues: CATSRDLLATYEQYF. The DNA of the CDR3 is TGTGCCACCAGCAGAGATCTTCTAGCCACCTACGAGCAGTACTTC.

The chain couples TRBV7-8 to TRBJ2-1; 7 nucleotides match TRBD2. The V and J ends lost 1 base and 1 base, in that order; junction bases with no gene match: 4. The germline gives CDR1 SGHVS, CDR2 FQNEAQ. The CDR3 spans 16 residues. This CDR3 reads CASSLVASGSYNEQFF. CDR3 DNA: TGTGCCAGCAGCTTAGTGGCTAGCGGTTCCTACAATGAGCAGTTCTTC. Complete variable domain (other parts from reference TRBV7-8 and TRBJ2-1): GAGVSQSPRYKVAKRGQDVALRCDPISGHVSLFWYQQALGQGPEFLTYFQNEAQLDKSGLPSDRFFAERPEGSVSTLKIQRTQQEDSAVYLCASSLVASGSYNEQFFGPGTRLTVL.

The chain has TRBV5-1 and TRBJ2-7, with D maybe TRBD2 (6 bases). The CDR3 extends over 15 amino acids. Per the germline V gene, CDR1 is SGHRS and CDR2 is YFSETQ. With 1 base removed from V and 2 bases from J, the gap between germline ends came to 13 bases. The DNA for the CDR3 is TGCGCCAGCAGCTTGAACACGGAGGGGCCCTACGAGCAGTACTTC. Protein sequence: CASSLNTEGPYEQYF.

The chain couples TRBV6-1 to TRBJ1-1, with D unresolved. Germline V CDR1 and CDR2: MNHNS, SASEGT. V was shortened by 7 bases and J by 3 bases, with 15 bases between the two germline ends. This CDR3 is 14 amino acids long. CDR3 residues: CASTTAGHYTEAFF. In nucleotides, the CDR3 is TGTGCCAGCACAACCGCCGGGCACTACACTGAAGCTTTCTTT.

CDR3 coding DNA: TGTGCCAGCAGTACCGGGACCCTCACCTACGAGCAGTACTTC. Amino acids: CASSTGTLTYEQYF. The chain has TRBV28 and TRBJ2-7; D possibly matches TRBD1 or TRBD2 (5 bases each). The ends were cut back, 5 bases at V and 2 bases at J, with 13 bases in the middle. The length of the CDR3 is 14 residues. Per the germline V gene, CDR1 is MDHEN and CDR2 is SYDVKM.

The V call is TRBV6-1, the J call TRBJ1-1; 7 bases line up with TRBD1. CDR1 and CDR2 from the germline V gene are MNHNS and SASEGT. J lost 7 bases, V lost 3 bases, and 5 bases had no gene match. CDR3 length: 13 residues. The CDR3 spells CASSDTRQGEAFF. The CDR3 nucleotides are TGTGCCAGCAGTGACACACGACAGGGTGAAGCTTTCTTT.

This rearrangement joins TRBV19 to TRBJ2-2; D not resolved. Germline loops: CDR1 LNHDA, CDR2 SQIVND (reference sequence). V was clipped by 4 bases and J by 2 bases, with 8 bases between them. The CDR3 spans 14 residues. The CDR3 spells CASSKRVNTGELFF. As DNA, the CDR3 is TGTGCCAGTAGTAAACGCGTAAACACCGGGGAGCTGTTTTTT.

The chain couples TRBV27 to TRBJ2-7; D is perhaps TRBD2 (5 bases). The V end was cut by 5 bases, the J end by 1 base, with 9 bases between. This CDR3 has 13 amino acids. Germline lookup yields CDR1 MNHEY and CDR2 SMNVEV (reference sequence). This chain's CDR3 is CASSLRGSYEQYF. The CDR3 DNA sequence: TGTGCCAGCAGTCTGAGAGGGTCCTACGAGCAGTACTTC.

The chain combines TRBV7-8 with TRBJ2-5, with 8 bases that match TRBD1. In germline, CDR1 is SGHVS, CDR2 FQNEAQ. This CDR3 has 18 residues. Trimming removed 2 bases from V and 2 bases from J; junction bases left unmatched: 13. The chain's CDR3 is CASSLPAAGTGLQETQYF. The CDR3 DNA follows: TGTGCCAGCAGCTTACCCGCAGCCGGGACAGGACTACAAGAGACCCAGTACTTC. Full variable domain (remainder filled in from reference TRBV7-8 and TRBJ2-5): GAGVSQSPRYKVAKRGQDVALRCDPISGHVSLFWYQQALGQGPEFLTYFQNEAQLDKSGLPSDRFFAERPEGSVSTLKIQRTQQEDSAVYLCASSLPAAGTGLQETQYFGPGTRLLVL.

The V and J genes are TRBV19 and TRBJ2-2; 7 bases match TRBD1. Germline lookup yields CDR1 LNHDA and CDR2 SQIVND (reference sequence). The CDR3 consists of 15 residues. V lost 5 bases and J lost 3; bases outside the gene matches: 6. The CDR3 sequence is CASSWTGDYTGELFF. In DNA, the CDR3 is TGTGCCAGTAGTTGGACAGGAGATTACACCGGGGAGCTGTTTTTT.

The chain uses TRBV5-1 and TRBJ1-1; D may be TRBD1 (5 bases). Deletions cut 4 bases from V and 3 bases from J, with 10 bases between. Germline CDR1 and CDR2: SGHRS and YFSETQ. The CDR3 is 13 amino acids. In DNA form, the CDR3 reads TGCGCCAGCAGCCCCGGGGGAGACACTGAAGCTTTCTTT. It translates to CASSPGGDTEAFF.